This is a list of T cell receptor beta chains from one sample in a study of CD8 T cells in Susac syndrome. TCRdb re-called the immunoSEQ multiplex PCR reads with MiXCR, one entry per CDR3 protein. The table lists about 90,000 distinct CDR3 sequences, approximately 96% of them singletons, with 0.5% to 0.8% in the top ten. The sample consisted of CD8+ T cells from PBMCs. All receptors derive from a human donor with Susac syndrome. Each CDR3 is given with its conserved first and last residue. The order of the fields is CDR3 protein, CDR3 DNA, clone size, D gene, V gene, J gene, CDR3 length. A D gene is named only where the DNA matches it firmly. Where a row states a size, it is once, few, many or the class of an expanded clone; other rows omit it.

CASSWGQNGQPQHF	TGTGCCAGCAGCTGGGGACAGAACGGACAGCCCCAGCATTTT	NA	TRBD1	TRBV13	TRBJ1-5	14
CASSLGGSWENSPLHF	TGTGCCAGCAGCTTAGGAGGGTCTTGGGAGAATTCACCCCTCCACTTT	NA	NA	TRBV7-9	TRBJ1-6	16
CASSRGQGEAQYF	TGTGCCAGCAGCCGTGGACAGGGTGAGGCCCAGTACTTC	once	TRBD1	TRBV7-2	TRBJ2-5	13
CASSLGQGENTEAFF	TGTGCCAGCAGTCTAGGACAGGGGGAGAACACTGAAGCTTTCTTT	NA	TRBD1	TRBV12-3/TRBV12-4	TRBJ1-1	15
CASRRSGANVLTF	TGCGCTAGTAGGAGGTCTGGGGCCAACGTCCTGACTTTC	once	NA	TRBV23-1	TRBJ2-6	13
CSAREGRDRNSPLHF	TGCAGTGCTAGAGAGGGAAGGGACCGCAATTCACCCCTCCACTTT	NA	NA	TRBV20-1	TRBJ1-6	15
CASSQERWSQPQHF	TGCGCCAGCAGCCAAGAACGTTGGAGTCAGCCCCAGCATTTT	NA	NA	TRBV4-3	TRBJ1-5	14
CASRRDRGRLDEKLFF	TGTGCCAGCCGCCGGGACAGGGGGCGCTTAGATGAAAAACTGTTTTTT	NA	TRBD1	TRBV6-1	TRBJ1-4	16
CASSSDRGPTYEQYF	TGTGCCAGCAGCTCTGACAGGGGACCCACCTACGAGCAGTACTTC	NA	TRBD1	TRBV7-6	TRBJ2-7	15
CASSLGTGYTGELFF	TGTGCCAGCAGTTTAGGGACAGGGTACACCGGGGAGCTGTTTTTT	NA	TRBD1	TRBV27	TRBJ2-2	15
CASSADRADLEKLFF	TGTGCCAGCAGCGCAGACAGGGCGGATTTGGAAAAACTGTTTTTT	NA	TRBD1	TRBV6-5	TRBJ1-4	15
CASSPGGANEQFF	TGTGCCAGCAGCCCGGGGGGAGCGAATGAGCAGTTCTTC	NA	TRBD2	TRBV5-4	TRBJ2-1	13
CASSLPDGGPSGELFF	TGTGCCAGCAGTTTACCGGACGGGGGGCCTTCCGGGGAGCTGTTTTTT	NA	NA	TRBV12-3/TRBV12-4	TRBJ2-2	16
CASSGSLREGYTF	TGTGCCAGCAGTGGCTCCCTCCGGGAGGGCTACACCTTC	NA	NA	TRBV27	TRBJ1-2	13
CSARDSIVRGGEQFF	TGCAGTGCTAGAGATTCTATTGTCAGGGGAGGAGAGCAGTTCTTC	NA	NA	TRBV20-1	TRBJ2-1	15
CASTSTGTGTQYF	TGTGCCAGCACTTCGACAGGGACTGGGACCCAGTACTTC	NA	NA	TRBV6-5	TRBJ2-5	13
CASSIRALTDTQYF	TGTGCCAGCAGTATCCGGGCCCTCACAGATACGCAGTATTTT	NA	NA	TRBV6-5	TRBJ2-3	14
CATSRDRSKGQPQHF	TGTGCCACCAGCAGAGATAGGAGTAAAGGTCAGCCCCAGCATTTT	NA	NA	TRBV15	TRBJ1-5	15
CSARKDDGGGSTEAFF	TGCAGTGCTAGGAAAGATGATGGGGGCGGAAGCACTGAAGCTTTCTTT	NA	NA	TRBV20-1	TRBJ1-1	16
CASSAQDRGLEETQYF	TGTGCCAGCAGTGCCCAGGACAGGGGGCTGGAGGAGACCCAGTACTTC	NA	TRBD1	TRBV2	TRBJ2-5	16
CASRGSAGLTGELFF	TGTGCCAGCAGGGGGTCGGCAGGCCTCACCGGGGAGCTGTTTTTT	NA	NA	TRBV12-3/TRBV12-4	TRBJ2-2	15
CASKGSTDTQYF	TGTGCCAGCAAGGGGAGCACAGATACGCAGTATTTT	NA	NA	TRBV12-3/TRBV12-4	TRBJ2-3	12
CASSSDPNSPLHF	TGTGCCAGCAGCTCGGACCCTAATTCACCCCTCCACTTT	NA	NA	TRBV7-3	TRBJ1-6	13
CASSVREKLFF	TGTGCCAGCAGCGTGCGCGAAAAACTGTTTTTT	NA	NA	TRBV5-6	TRBJ1-4	11
CASSLARTVQRGSPLHF	TGTGCCAGCAGCTTAGCGAGGACGGTCCAACGTGGTTCACCCCTCCACTTT	once	NA	TRBV7-8	TRBJ1-6	17
CASSQENGGDEKLFF	TGTGCCAGCAGCCAAGAGAACGGGGGAGATGAAAAACTGTTTTTT	NA	NA	TRBV3-1	TRBJ1-4	15
CASSLRLGQGPTEAFF	TGTGCCAGCAGTTTAAGATTGGGACAGGGCCCCACTGAAGCTTTCTTT	NA	TRBD1	TRBV27	TRBJ1-1	16
CASSLAQGQGEIDTQYF	TGTGCCAGCAGCTTAGCGCAAGGACAGGGTGAAATAGATACGCAGTATTTT	few	TRBD1	TRBV7-6	TRBJ2-3	17
CASSYPPGGELFF	TGTGCCAGCAGTTACCCCCCAGGCGGGGAGCTGTTTTTT	NA	NA	TRBV6-2/TRBV6-3	TRBJ2-2	13
CSVEDGTNSYNEQFF	TGCAGCGTTGAAGATGGAACAAACTCCTACAATGAGCAGTTCTTC	NA	NA	TRBV29-1	TRBJ2-1	15
CASSLEGRARREQYF	TGTGCCAGCAGTTTAGAGGGCCGCGCCCGGAGGGAGCAGTACTTC	NA	NA	TRBV27	TRBJ2-7	15
CASSSGSQQVIYGYTF	TGTGCCAGCAGCTCAGGCTCCCAACAGGTGATCTATGGCTACACCTTC	once	NA	TRBV13	TRBJ1-2	16
CASRKTGGGMDNSPLHF	TGTGCCAGCAGGAAAACAGGGGGCGGCATGGATAATTCACCCCTCCACTTT	NA	TRBD1	TRBV6-1	TRBJ1-6	17
CSLFPTGNTEAFF	TGCAGCCTTTTCCCGACGGGGAACACTGAAGCTTTCTTT	NA	NA	TRBV29-1	TRBJ1-1	13
CASRTAGSGNTIYF	TGTGCCAGCAGAACCGCGGGCTCTGGAAACACCATATATTTT	NA	NA	TRBV16	TRBJ1-3	14
CASSSGKGRDEAFF	TGTGCCAGCAGTTCGGGAAAGGGGAGGGATGAAGCTTTCTTT	NA	NA	TRBV28	TRBJ1-1	14
CSATPPGSAYNEQFF	TGCAGTGCTACCCCTCCCGGGAGCGCCTACAATGAGCAGTTCTTC	NA	NA	TRBV20-1	TRBJ2-1	15
CAWTTPTPGDTEAFF	TGTGCCTGGACGACACCTACGCCCGGGGACACTGAAGCTTTCTTT	NA	NA	TRBV30	TRBJ1-1	15
CASSPLTSSEQYF	TGTGCCAGCAGTCCCTTGACTAGCTCCGAGCAGTACTTC	NA	TRBD2	TRBV28	TRBJ2-7	13
CSARAGQGESYEQYF	TGCAGTGCTAGAGCCGGACAGGGAGAGTCCTACGAGCAGTACTTC	NA	TRBD1	TRBV20-1	TRBJ2-7	15
CASSTPQGMTTEAFF	TGTGCCAGCAGTACACCCCAGGGGATGACCACTGAAGCTTTCTTT	NA	NA	TRBV28	TRBJ1-1	15
CSARRGPGNQPQHF	TGCAGTGCTAGACGGGGCCCCGGCAATCAGCCCCAGCATTTT	NA	NA	TRBV20-1	TRBJ1-5	14
CSASPNGRVQETQYF	TGCAGTGCTAGTCCCAACGGGAGGGTCCAAGAGACCCAGTACTTC	NA	TRBD2	TRBV20-1	TRBJ2-5	15
CASSQISSYEQYF	TGTGCCAGCAGTCAAATATCTAGCTACGAGCAGTACTTC	NA	NA	TRBV6-5	TRBJ2-7	13
CASSLVAGFDEWPQHF	TGTGCCAGCAGCTTAGTCGCCGGCTTTGATGAATGGCCCCAGCATTTT	NA	NA	TRBV7-2	TRBJ1-5	16
CASSPFNSPLHF	TGTGCCAGCAGTCCATTTAATTCACCCCTCCACTTT	few	NA	TRBV27	TRBJ1-6	12
CASSLSGGGQPQHF	TGTGCCAGCAGCTTATCAGGGGGCGGTCAGCCCCAGCATTTT	NA	TRBD1	TRBV7-9	TRBJ1-5	14
CASRGQGYKETQYF	TGTGCCAGTAGGGGACAGGGGTACAAAGAGACCCAGTACTTC	NA	TRBD1	TRBV19	TRBJ2-5	14
CAWSVEASQPQHF	TGTGCCTGGAGTGTGGAGGCGAGTCAGCCCCAGCATTTT	NA	NA	TRBV30	TRBJ1-5	13
CSARGGDSYEQYF	TGCAGTGCTAGAGGGGGGGACTCCTACGAGCAGTACTTC	NA	NA	TRBV20-1	TRBJ2-7	13
CATSRAKGAGNQPQHF	TGTGCCACCAGCAGGGCGAAAGGGGCGGGCAATCAGCCCCAGCATTTT	NA	NA	TRBV15	TRBJ1-5	16